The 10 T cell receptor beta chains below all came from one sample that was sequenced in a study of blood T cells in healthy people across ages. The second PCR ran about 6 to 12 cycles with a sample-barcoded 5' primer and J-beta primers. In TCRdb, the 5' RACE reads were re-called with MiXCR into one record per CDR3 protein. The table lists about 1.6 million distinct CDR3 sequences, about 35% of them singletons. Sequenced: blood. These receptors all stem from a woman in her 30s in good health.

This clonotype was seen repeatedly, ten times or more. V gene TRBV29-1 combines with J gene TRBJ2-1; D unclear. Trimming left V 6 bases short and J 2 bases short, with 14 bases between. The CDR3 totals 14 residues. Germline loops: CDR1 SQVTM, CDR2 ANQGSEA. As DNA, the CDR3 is TGCAGCGTCGTTATACCGGACCCCTACAATGAGCAGTTCTTC. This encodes CSVVIPDPYNEQFF.

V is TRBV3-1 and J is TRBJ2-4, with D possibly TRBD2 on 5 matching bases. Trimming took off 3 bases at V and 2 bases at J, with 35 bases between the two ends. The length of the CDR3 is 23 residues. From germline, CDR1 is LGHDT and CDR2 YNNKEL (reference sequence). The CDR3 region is CASSHHRGSERPSKWSTKNIQYF. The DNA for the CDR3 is TGTGCCAGCAGCCACCATAGAGGGAGCGAGCGGCCTTCCAAGTGGTCAACCAAAAACATTCAGTACTTC.

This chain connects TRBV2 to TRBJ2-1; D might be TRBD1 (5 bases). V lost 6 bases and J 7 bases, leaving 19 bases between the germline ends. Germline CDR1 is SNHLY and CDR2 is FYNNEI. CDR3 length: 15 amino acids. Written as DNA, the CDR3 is TGTGCCAGCAGCTTAGATTGGGGCGTGTGGAATGAGCAGTTCTTC. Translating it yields CASSLDWGVWNEQFF.

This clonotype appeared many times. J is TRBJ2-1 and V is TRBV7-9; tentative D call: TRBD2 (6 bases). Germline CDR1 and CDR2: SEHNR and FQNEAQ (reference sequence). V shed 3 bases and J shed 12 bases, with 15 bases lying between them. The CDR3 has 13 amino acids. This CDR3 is CASSLDIGTPQFF. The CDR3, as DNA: TGTGCCAGCAGCTTGGACATAGGGACTCCGCAGTTCTTC.

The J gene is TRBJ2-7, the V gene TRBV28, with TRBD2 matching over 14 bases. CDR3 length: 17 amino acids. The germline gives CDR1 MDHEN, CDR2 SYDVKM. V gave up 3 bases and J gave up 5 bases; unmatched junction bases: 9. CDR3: CASSFFGTSGSENEQYF. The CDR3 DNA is TGTGCCAGCAGTTTTTTTGGGACTAGCGGGAGTGAGAACGAGCAGTACTTC.

CDR3 in DNA: TGCAGTGCTAGACCGGGGGCGAATGACGGTGAGCAGTTCTTC. This translates into CSARPGANDGEQFF. The chain carries TRBV20-1 and TRBJ2-1; D assignment may be TRBD1 or TRBD2 (6 bases each). The CDR3 loop spans 14 amino acids. Germline CDR1 and CDR2: DFQATT and SNEGSKA (reference sequence). V shed 2 bases and J shed 9 bases, with 17 bases lying between them.

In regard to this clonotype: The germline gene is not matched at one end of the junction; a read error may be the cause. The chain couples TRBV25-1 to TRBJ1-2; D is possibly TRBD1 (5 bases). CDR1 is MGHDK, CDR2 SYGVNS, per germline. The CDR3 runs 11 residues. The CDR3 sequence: CASSDQGWLSF. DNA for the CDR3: TGTGCCAGCAGTGACCAGGGTTGGTTGTCCTTC.

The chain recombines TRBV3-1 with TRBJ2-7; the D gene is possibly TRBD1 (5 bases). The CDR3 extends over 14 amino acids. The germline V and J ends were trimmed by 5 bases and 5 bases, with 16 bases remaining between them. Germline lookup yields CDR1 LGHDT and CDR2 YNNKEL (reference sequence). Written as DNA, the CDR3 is TGTGCCAGCAGCGGTAGGGGATATCGGGACGAGCAGTACTTC. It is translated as CASSGRGYRDEQYF.

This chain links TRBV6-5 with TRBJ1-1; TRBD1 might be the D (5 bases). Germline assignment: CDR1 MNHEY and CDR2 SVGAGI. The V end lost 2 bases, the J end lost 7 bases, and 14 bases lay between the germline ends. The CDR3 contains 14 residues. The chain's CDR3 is CASSYAQGGFEAFF. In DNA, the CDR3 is TGTGCCAGCAGTTACGCCCAGGGTGGGTTTGAAGCTTTCTTT.

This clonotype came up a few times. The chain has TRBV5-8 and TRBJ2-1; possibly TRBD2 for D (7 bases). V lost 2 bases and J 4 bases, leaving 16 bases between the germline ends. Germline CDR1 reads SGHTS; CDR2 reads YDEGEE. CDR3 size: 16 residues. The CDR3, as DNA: TGTGCCAGCAGCTTTCCCCTAGGGGGGGAGTACAATGAGCAGTTCTTC. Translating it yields CASSFPLGGEYNEQFF.